Listed here are 28 T cell receptor beta chains from one sample, sequenced in a study of T cell responses to AZD1222 COVID-19 vaccine. TCRdb keeps only in-frame clones here, not all; method: immunoSEQ multiplex PCR. This repertoire shows about 120,000 clones, around 87% found once; its top ten account for roughly 1.1%. The specimen comprised peripheral blood, sampled on day 0 of AZD1222 vaccination. These TCRs come from an adult in good health.

The rearrangement uses TRBV27 and TRBJ2-7; 7 nucleotides line up with TRBD1. The ends lost 6 bases at V and 6 bases at J; junction bases unmatched: 11. The CDR3 totals 14 residues. Germline loops: CDR1 MNHEY, CDR2 SMNVEV (reference sequence). CDR3 region: CASRSGTDISEQYF. The CDR3 DNA reads as TGTGCCAGCAGGTCGGGGACAGACATCTCCGAGCAGTACTTC.

The CDR3 loop is CAWWTHEGNQETQYF. In DNA, the CDR3 is TGTGCCTGGTGGACTCATGAGGGCAACCAAGAGACCCAGTACTTC. The chain is built from TRBV30 and TRBJ2-5, with TRBD2 as a possible D gene (5 bases). Trimming pared 5 bases from V and 0 bases from J, leaving 16 bases between. There are 15 residues in the CDR3. From germline, CDR1 is GTSNPN and CDR2 SVGIG (reference sequence).

As regards this clone: Germline is not matched at one junction end, which may reflect a read error. The chain carries TRBV7-9 and TRBJ1-2; D may be TRBD1 (6 bases). The CDR3 is 15 amino acids. Looked up from germline, CDR1 is SEHNR and CDR2 is FQNEAQ (reference sequence). The chain's CDR3 is CASSLVGQSNYGYTF. CDR3 in DNA: TGTGCCAGTAGCTTAGTCGGACAGTCTAACTATGGCTACACCTTC. The entire variable domain, with the rest obtained from reference TRBV7-9 and TRBJ1-2, is as follows: DTGVSQNPRHKITKRGQNVTFRCDPISEHNRLYWYRQTLGQGPEFLTYFQNEAQLEKSRLLSDRFSAERPKGSFSTLEIQRTEQGDSAMYLCASSLVGQSNYGYTFGSGTRLTVV.

Written as DNA, the CDR3 is TGTGCCAGCAAGGGGGGGGAAAAACTGTTTTTT. Its translation is CASKGGEKLFF. The chain couples TRBV2 to TRBJ1-4; a possible D gene is TRBD1 (6 bases). Trimming removed 7 bases at V and 8 bases at J, with 8 bases between. This CDR3 spans 11 amino acids. Germline V gene sequence: CDR1 SNHLY, CDR2 FYNNEI. Full variable domain (outside the CDR3, taken from reference TRBV2 and TRBJ1-4): EPEVTQTPSHQVTQMGQEVILRCVPISNHLYFYWYRQILGQKVEFLVSFYNNEISEKSEIFDDQFSVERPDGSNFTLKIRSTKLEDSAMYFCASKGGEKLFFGSGTQLSVL.

The chain couples TRBV18 to TRBJ1-2; TRBD1 might be the D (5 bases). V lost 5 bases, J lost 6 bases, and 13 bases lay in between. The CDR3 runs to 13 residues. Germline V gene data show CDR1 as KGHSH and CDR2 as LQKENI. CDR3 protein: CASSSGLLDGYTF. CDR3 bases: TGTGCCAGCTCATCAGGGTTATTGGATGGCTACACCTTC.

V is TRBV19 and J is TRBJ1-5; D is uncertain. Germline values: CDR1 LNHDA, CDR2 SQIVND (reference sequence). V shed 1 base and J shed 5 bases, with 3 bases lying between them. CDR3 length equals 12 residues. The CDR3: CASSIGDQPQHF. As DNA, the CDR3 is TGTGCCAGTAGTATAGGGGATCAGCCCCAGCATTTT.

CDR3 DNA sequence: TGCGCCAGCAGCTTGGGCCCCGCGGGAAATCAGCCCCAGCATTTT. This encodes CASSLGPAGNQPQHF. The chain recombines TRBV5-1 with TRBJ1-5; D remains unclear. Germline-derived CDR1 and CDR2 are SGHRS and YFSETQ. V was cut by 0 bases and J by 4 bases, with 11 bases left in between. The length of the CDR3 is 15 residues.

This chain connects TRBV2 to TRBJ2-3; TRBD1 might be the D (5 bases). The CDR3 contains 17 residues. Deletions cut 5 bases from V and 0 bases from J, with 18 bases between. Germline V gene lookup returns CDR1 SNHLY and CDR2 FYNNEI. The DNA of the CDR3 is TGTGCCAGCAGTTGGACATACGAGTATTCTAGCACAGATACGCAGTATTTT. Amino acids: CASSWTYEYSSTDTQYF.

This sequence joins TRBV4-1 and TRBJ1-2, with D unresolved. This CDR3 is built from 15 residues. With 5 bases removed from V and 4 bases from J, the gap between germline ends came to 17 bases. CDR1 and CDR2 (germline): MGHRA, YSYEKL. CDR3 DNA: TGCGCCAGCAGCTCCGACGAGGGCGGGGTCTATGGCTACACCTTC. It yields the protein CASSSDEGGVYGYTF.

The gene calls are TRBV4-1 and TRBJ2-7, with TRBD2 as a possible D gene (6 bases). In germline, CDR1 is MGHRA, CDR2 YSYEKL. The V and J ends lost 6 bases and 0 bases respectively, with 15 bases between them. The CDR3 runs 15 residues. CDR3 sequence: CASREGTSSSYEQYF. CDR3 coding DNA: TGCGCCAGCAGAGAAGGGACTTCGAGCTCCTACGAGCAGTACTTC.

This clone was observed a handful of times. The chain carries TRBV4-1 and TRBJ1-1, with D unresolved. CDR3 length equals 13 residues. Trimming removed 4 bases from V and 5 bases from J, with 11 bases in between. Germline values: CDR1 MGHRA, CDR2 YSYEKL. As DNA, the CDR3 is TGCGCCAGCAGCCTAGTGGGAGAAACTGAAGCTTTCTTT. Translation: CASSLVGETEAFF.

This clone appeared a few times. The chain couples TRBV19 to TRBJ1-1; maybe TRBD1 (6 bases). Germline CDR1 reads LNHDA; CDR2 reads SQIVND (reference sequence). The ends were cut back, 4 bases at V and 1 base at J, with 10 bases in the middle. This CDR3 has 14 residues. The CDR3 protein is CASSTGAGNTEAFF. The DNA of the CDR3 is TGTGCCAGTAGTACAGGGGCGGGGAACACTGAAGCTTTCTTT.

J is TRBJ2-5 and V is TRBV3-1 (or the pseudogene TRBV3-2); D may be TRBD2 (6 bases). This CDR3 has 13 residues. V shed 4 bases and J shed 4 bases, with 10 bases lying between them. CDR1 and CDR2 from the germline V gene are LGHDT and YNNKEL (reference sequence). In DNA, the CDR3 is TGTGCCAGCAGCCCCGGACTAAGAGAGACCCAGTACTTC. Translated: CASSPGLRETQYF.

This chain uses TRBV3-1 (or the pseudogene TRBV3-2) with TRBJ1-1, with a tentative D call TRBD1 (6 bases). The CDR3 covers 16 residues. Germline lookup yields CDR1 LGHDT and CDR2 YNNKEL (reference sequence). V was shortened by 4 bases and J by 5 bases, with 20 bases between the two germline ends. The CDR3 region is CASSPTGSSERTEAFF. CDR3 in DNA: TGTGCCAGCAGCCCCACAGGGTCGAGCGAGAGGACTGAAGCTTTCTTT.

The chain joins TRBV4-3 to TRBJ2-4, with 7 bases matching TRBD1. From germline, CDR1 is LGHNA and CDR2 YSLEER. Trimming at V came to 0 bases and at J to 4 bases, leaving 6 bases not matched to a gene. The CDR3 has 16 residues. The CDR3 nucleotides read TGCGCCAGCAGCCAAGATGTTGGGACAGTTAAAAACATTCAGTACTTC. Protein sequence: CASSQDVGTVKNIQYF.

V gene TRBV19 combines with J gene TRBJ2-7; 9 positions agree with TRBD1. This CDR3 contains 14 residues. Trimming cost V 4 bases and J 3 bases; bases outside gene matches: 4. CDR1 is LNHDA, CDR2 SQIVND, per germline (reference sequence). The CDR3 DNA reads as TGTGCCAGTAGTACGGGACAGGGCATCTACGAGCAGTACTTC. Encoded protein: CASSTGQGIYEQYF.

This clone was seen just once. The rearrangement joins TRBV6-1 to TRBJ2-5; D perhaps matches TRBD1 (5 bases). Between the trimmed V and J ends, which lost 2 bases and 4 bases, there was a span of 14 bases. The CDR3 totals 15 residues. Germline CDR1 and CDR2: MNHNS and SASEGT. CDR3 sequence: CASSEKRRRGETQYF. CDR3 bases: TGTGCCAGCAGTGAAAAGAGGAGAAGGGGAGAGACCCAGTACTTC.

The chain carries TRBV6-2 or TRBV6-3 and TRBJ1-1; D is unclear. The V gene lost 0 bases and the J gene lost 3 bases, with 5 bases spanning the gap. Per the germline V gene, CDR1 is MNHEY and CDR2 is SVGEGT. This CDR3 is built from 13 residues. The CDR3 DNA sequence: TGTGCCAGCAGTTACTCGGACGACACTGAAGCTTTCTTT. Amino acids: CASSYSDDTEAFF.

This chain joins TRBV5-4 and TRBJ2-2, with 8 bases identical to TRBD1. This CDR3 has 15 amino acids. Trimming removed 6 bases from V and 1 base from J; junction bases left unmatched: 5. Germline CDR1 and CDR2: SGHNT and YYREEE (reference sequence). This CDR3 is CASTPGGENTGELFF. For the CDR3, the DNA is TGTGCCAGCACCCCAGGGGGCGAGAACACCGGGGAGCTGTTTTTT.

J is TRBJ2-7 and V is TRBV15; D may be TRBD1 (6 bases). The V and J ends lost 4 bases and 6 bases respectively, with 16 bases between them. The germline V gene has CDR1 LNHNV and CDR2 YYDKDF (reference sequence). The CDR3 has 14 residues. Here the CDR3 reads CATSKPGHRREQYF. CDR3 bases: TGTGCCACCAGCAAGCCGGGACACCGCCGCGAGCAGTACTTC. Based on the CDR3 plus reference TRBV15 and TRBJ2-7, the full variable domain is DAMVIQNPRYQVTQFGKPVTLSCSQTLNHNVMYWYQQKSSQAPKLLFHYYDKDFNNEADTPDNFQSRRPNTSFCFLDIRSPGLGDTAMYLCATSKPGHRREQYFGPGTRLTVT.

This rearrangement joins TRBV7-2 to TRBJ1-5, with 8 bases aligning to TRBD1. The V gene's germline CDR1 is SGHTA and CDR2 FQGNSA. This CDR3 has 13 residues. V gave up 4 bases and J gave up 7 bases; unmatched junction bases: 3. CDR3 sequence reads: CASSSNRGQPQHF. The CDR3 coding sequence is TGTGCCAGCAGCTCCAACAGGGGGCAGCCCCAGCATTTT.

The chain recombines TRBV2 with TRBJ1-1; D is possibly TRBD1 (5 bases). The germline V and J ends were trimmed by 7 bases and 4 bases, with 16 bases remaining between them. CDR3 length equals 14 residues. Germline V lookup: CDR1 SNHLY, CDR2 FYNNEI. The CDR3 sequence is CASNGGALFTEAFF. CDR3 sequence (DNA): TGTGCCAGCAACGGAGGGGCTCTCTTCACTGAAGCTTTCTTT.

The chain has TRBV12-3 or TRBV12-4 and TRBJ2-5, with D possibly matching TRBD1 (6 bases). This CDR3 region has 13 residues. The V and J ends lost 5 bases and 4 bases respectively, with 11 bases between them. DNA of the CDR3: TGTGCCAGCAGTGGGGGCCGGAGAGAGACCCAGTACTTC. Residues: CASSGGRRETQYF.

The genes are TRBV5-5 and TRBJ1-3; no clear D. The V end lost 4 bases, the J end lost 2 bases, and 13 bases lay between the germline ends. CDR1 and CDR2 (germline): SGHKS, YYEKEE (reference sequence). There are 15 residues in the CDR3. The CDR3 nucleotides read TGTGCCAGCAGCAAGTCTCGGGAGACTGGAAACACCATATATTTT. Its translation: CASSKSRETGNTIYF.

In DNA form, the CDR3 reads TGTGCCAGCAGCTCGGGGACAGGGGAAGGCGGGCCCCTCCACTTT. Its translation: CASSSGTGEGGPLHF. The rearrangement links TRBV5-5 to TRBJ1-6; 10 nucleotides agree with TRBD1. The V and J ends lost 3 bases and 13 bases, in that order; junction bases with no gene match: 10. The germline gives CDR1 SGHKS, CDR2 YYEKEE (reference sequence). The CDR3 is made up of 15 amino acids.

This chain uses TRBV18 with TRBJ1-1; possible D gene TRBD1, 6 bases. Germline V gene lookup returns CDR1 KGHSH and CDR2 LQKENI. The CDR3 length is 15 residues. V was pared by 6 bases and J by 4 bases, with 18 bases between. The CDR3 DNA is TGTGCCAGCTCCCCAGCCCCCCCGGGGGCCACTGAAGCTTTCTTT. This sequence encodes CASSPAPPGATEAFF.

V gene TRBV5-1 combines with J gene TRBJ2-1; 8 bases are a match to TRBD2. CDR3 length equals 15 residues. V shed 0 bases and J 4 bases; nucleotides not matched to a gene: 3. The V gene's germline CDR1 is SGHRS and CDR2 YFSETQ. CDR3: CASSLDGGVYNEQFF. CDR3 nucleotide sequence: TGCGCCAGCAGCTTGGACGGGGGGGTTTACAATGAGCAGTTCTTC.

The chain has TRBV18 and TRBJ1-6, with 7 bases matching TRBD1. V lost 4 bases, J lost 9 bases, and 12 bases stayed unmatched. The CDR3 contains 16 residues. Germline CDR1 is KGHSH and CDR2 is LQKENI. Here the CDR3 reads CASSQSGQTIGSPLHF. Written as DNA, the CDR3 is TGTGCCAGCTCACAATCGGGACAGACGATAGGTTCACCCCTCCACTTT. The whole variable domain, remainder taken from reference TRBV18 and TRBJ1-6, is NAGVMQNPRHLVRRRGQEARLRCSPMKGHSHVYWYRQLPEEGLKFMVYLQKENIIDESGMPKERFSAEFPKEGPSILRIQQVVRGDSAAYFCASSQSGQTIGSPLHFGNGTRLTVT.